This T cell receptor beta chain was sequenced for a study of T cells after yellow fever vaccination. Notes on this clonotype: Its antigen is unknown.

TCRdb independently ran MiXCR on the 5' RACE reads; one entry per CDR3 protein. The sample has about 360,000 distinct CDR3 sequences, about 6% seen once. CDR1 and CDR2 (germline): SGHNT, YYREEE (reference sequence). CDR3 length: 15 residues. Losses at the gene ends were 4 bases for V and 4 bases for J; bases not matched to a gene: 6. General study results and limits: Most primary-vaccination clones reappeared after the booster (about 95% CD4, roughly 88% CD8).

Sequencing was performed on PBMCs, taken 5 days after the yellow fever booster vaccination. The J gene is TRBJ2-1, the V gene TRBV5-4; 9 bases are a match to TRBD1. The clonotype originates from a man aged 25 to 40 who received the YFV17D yellow fever vaccine. The CDR3 protein is CASSTGQGMYNEQFF. In DNA, the CDR3 is TGTGCCAGCAGCACAGGACAGGGGATGTACAATGAGCAGTTCTTC.